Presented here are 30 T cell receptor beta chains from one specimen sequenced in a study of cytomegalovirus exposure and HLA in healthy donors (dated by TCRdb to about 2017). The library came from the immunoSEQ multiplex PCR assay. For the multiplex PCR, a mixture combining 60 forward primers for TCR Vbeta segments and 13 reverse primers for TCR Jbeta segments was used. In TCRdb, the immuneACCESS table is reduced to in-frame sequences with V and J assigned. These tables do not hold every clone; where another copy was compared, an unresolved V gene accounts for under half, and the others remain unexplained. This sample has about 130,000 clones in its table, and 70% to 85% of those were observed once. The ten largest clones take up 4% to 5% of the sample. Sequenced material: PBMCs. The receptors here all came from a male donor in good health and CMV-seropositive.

Here the CDR3 reads CASSVFTEAFF. As DNA, the CDR3 is TGTGCCAGCTCGGTCTTCACTGAAGCTTTCTTT. This chain uses TRBV2 with TRBJ1-1, with D uncertain. Per germline, CDR1 SNHLY and CDR2 FYNNEI. The germline V and J ends were trimmed by 8 bases and 4 bases, with 8 bases remaining between them. The CDR3 totals 11 residues. The entire variable domain, with the rest obtained from reference TRBV2 and TRBJ1-1, is as follows: EPEVTQTPSHQVTQMGQEVILRCVPISNHLYFYWYRQILGQKVEFLVSFYNNEISEKSEIFDDQFSVERPDGSNFTLKIRSTKLEDSAMYFCASSVFTEAFFGQGTRLTVV.

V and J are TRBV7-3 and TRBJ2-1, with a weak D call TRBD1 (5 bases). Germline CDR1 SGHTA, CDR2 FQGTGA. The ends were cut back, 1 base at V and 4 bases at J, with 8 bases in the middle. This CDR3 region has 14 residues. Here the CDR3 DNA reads TGTGCCAGCAGCTTAAGGGGCAGATACAATGAGCAGTTCTTC. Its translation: CASSLRGRYNEQFF.

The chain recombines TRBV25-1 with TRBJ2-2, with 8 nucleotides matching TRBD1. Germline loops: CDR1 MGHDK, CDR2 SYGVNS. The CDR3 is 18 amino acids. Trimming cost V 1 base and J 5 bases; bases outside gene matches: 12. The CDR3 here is CASSELGRGPERTGELFF. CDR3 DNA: TGTGCCAGCAGTGAATTAGGCAGGGGGCCTGAAAGAACCGGGGAGCTGTTTTTT.

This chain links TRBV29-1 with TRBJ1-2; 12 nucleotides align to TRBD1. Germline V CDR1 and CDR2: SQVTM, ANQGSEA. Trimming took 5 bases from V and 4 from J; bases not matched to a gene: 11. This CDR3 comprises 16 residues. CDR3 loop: CSVRVLGTGGFYGYTF. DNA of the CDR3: TGCAGCGTTAGGGTTCTCGGGACAGGGGGCTTCTATGGCTACACCTTC. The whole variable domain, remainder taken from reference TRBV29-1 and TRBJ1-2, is SAVISQKPSRDICQRGTSLTIQCQVDSQVTMMFWYRQQPGQSLTLIATANQGSEATYESGFVIDKFPISRPNLTFSTLTVSNMSPEDSSIYLCSVRVLGTGGFYGYTFGSGTRLTVV.

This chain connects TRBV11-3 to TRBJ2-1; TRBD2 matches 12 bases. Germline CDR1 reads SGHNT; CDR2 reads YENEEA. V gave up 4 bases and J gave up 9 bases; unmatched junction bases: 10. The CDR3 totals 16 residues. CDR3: CASSYGTSGSLGEQFF. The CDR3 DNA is TGTGCCAGCAGCTACGGGACTAGCGGGTCCCTAGGTGAGCAGTTCTTC.

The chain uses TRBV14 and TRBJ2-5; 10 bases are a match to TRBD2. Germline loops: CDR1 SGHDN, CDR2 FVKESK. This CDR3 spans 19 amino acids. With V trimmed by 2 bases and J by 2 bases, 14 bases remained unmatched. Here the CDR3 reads CASSQNRASGGAPQETQYF. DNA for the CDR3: TGTGCCAGCAGCCAAAATAGGGCTAGCGGGGGCGCGCCTCAAGAGACCCAGTACTTC.

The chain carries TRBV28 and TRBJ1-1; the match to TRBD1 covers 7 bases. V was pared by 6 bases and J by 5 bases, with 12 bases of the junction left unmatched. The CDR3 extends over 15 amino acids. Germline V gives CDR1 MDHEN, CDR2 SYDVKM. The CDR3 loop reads CASSFPDRARTEAFF. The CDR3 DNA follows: TGTGCCAGCAGCTTCCCCGACAGGGCGCGAACTGAAGCTTTCTTT.

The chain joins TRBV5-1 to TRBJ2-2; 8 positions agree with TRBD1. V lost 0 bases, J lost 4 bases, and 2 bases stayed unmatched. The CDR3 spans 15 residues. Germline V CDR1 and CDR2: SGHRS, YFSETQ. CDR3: CASSLVQGATGELFF. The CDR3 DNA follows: TGCGCCAGCAGCTTGGTTCAGGGGGCCACCGGGGAGCTGTTTTTT.

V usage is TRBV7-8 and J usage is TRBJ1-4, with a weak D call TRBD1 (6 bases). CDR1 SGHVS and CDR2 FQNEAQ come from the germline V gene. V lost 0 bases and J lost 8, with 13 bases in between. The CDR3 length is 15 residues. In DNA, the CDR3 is TGTGCCAGCAGCTTAGCAGGACAGTGGACGGAAAAACTGTTTTTT. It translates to CASSLAGQWTEKLFF.

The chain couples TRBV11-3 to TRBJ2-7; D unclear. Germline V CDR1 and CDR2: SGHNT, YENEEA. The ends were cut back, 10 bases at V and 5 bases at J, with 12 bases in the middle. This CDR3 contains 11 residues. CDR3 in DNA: TGTGCCACCCCCGACTGGAACGAGCAGTACTTC. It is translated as CATPDWNEQYF.

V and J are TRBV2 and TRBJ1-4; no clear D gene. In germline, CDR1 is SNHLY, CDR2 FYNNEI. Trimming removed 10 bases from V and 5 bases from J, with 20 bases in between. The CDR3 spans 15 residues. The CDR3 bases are TGTGCCACCGCAAGGAGCCAACCCCCCAATGAAAAACTGTTTTTT. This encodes CATARSQPPNEKLFF.

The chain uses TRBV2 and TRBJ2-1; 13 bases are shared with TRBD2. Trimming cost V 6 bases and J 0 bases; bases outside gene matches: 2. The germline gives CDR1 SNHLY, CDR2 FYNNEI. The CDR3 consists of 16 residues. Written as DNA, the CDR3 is TGTGCCAGCAGGGGACTAGCGGGGAGCTCCTACAATGAGCAGTTCTTC. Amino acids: CASRGLAGSSYNEQFF.

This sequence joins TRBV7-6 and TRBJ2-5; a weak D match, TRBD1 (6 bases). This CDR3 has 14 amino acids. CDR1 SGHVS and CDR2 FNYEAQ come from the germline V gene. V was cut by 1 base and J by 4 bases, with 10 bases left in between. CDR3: CASSLDPGVETQYF. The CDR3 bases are TGTGCCAGCAGCTTAGATCCAGGGGTAGAGACCCAGTACTTC. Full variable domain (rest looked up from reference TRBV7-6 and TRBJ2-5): GAGVSQSPRYKVTKRGQDVALRCDPISGHVSLYWYRQALGQGPEFLTYFNYEAQQDKSGLPNDRFSAERPEGSISTLTIQRTEQRDSAMYRCASSLDPGVETQYFGPGTRLLVL.

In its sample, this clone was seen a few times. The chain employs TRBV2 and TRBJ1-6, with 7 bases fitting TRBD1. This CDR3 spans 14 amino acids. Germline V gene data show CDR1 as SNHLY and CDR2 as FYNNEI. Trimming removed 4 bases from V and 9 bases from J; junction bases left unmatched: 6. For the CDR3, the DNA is TGTGCCAGCAGTGTGGAGGGGGCCACTTCACCCCTCCACTTT. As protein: CASSVEGATSPLHF.

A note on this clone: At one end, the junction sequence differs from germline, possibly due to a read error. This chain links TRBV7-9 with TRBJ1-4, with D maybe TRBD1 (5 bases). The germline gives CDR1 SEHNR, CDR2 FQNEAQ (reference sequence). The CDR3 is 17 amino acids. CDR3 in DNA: TGTTCCAGCAGTTTTACCGGTGTGGGGGGATCGGGCGAAAAACTGTTTTTT. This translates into CSSSFTGVGGSGEKLFF.

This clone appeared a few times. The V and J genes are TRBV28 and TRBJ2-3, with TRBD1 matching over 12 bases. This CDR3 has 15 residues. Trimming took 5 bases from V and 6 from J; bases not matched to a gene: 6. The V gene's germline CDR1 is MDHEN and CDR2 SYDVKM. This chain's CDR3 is CASSEGDRGQDTQYF. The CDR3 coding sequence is TGTGCCAGCAGTGAGGGGGACAGGGGGCAGGATACGCAGTATTTT.

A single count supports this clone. CDR3 sequence (DNA): TGTGCCAGCACCTCGACAGGGCTAAGGAACACTGAAGCTTTCTTT. Its protein product is CASTSTGLRNTEAFF. The chain carries TRBV6-5 and TRBJ1-1; 7 nucleotides align to TRBD1. Germline V CDR1 and CDR2: MNHEY, SVGAGI. V shed 7 bases, J shed 1 base, and the junction held 9 bases outside the gene matches. CDR3 size: 15 residues.

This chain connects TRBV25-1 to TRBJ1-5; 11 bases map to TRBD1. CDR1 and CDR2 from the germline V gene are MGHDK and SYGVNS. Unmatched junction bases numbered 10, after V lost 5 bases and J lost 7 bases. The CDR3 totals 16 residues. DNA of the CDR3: TGTGCCAGCAGTAAACGGGACAGGGGGAATGGACAGCCCCAGCATTTT. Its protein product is CASSKRDRGNGQPQHF.

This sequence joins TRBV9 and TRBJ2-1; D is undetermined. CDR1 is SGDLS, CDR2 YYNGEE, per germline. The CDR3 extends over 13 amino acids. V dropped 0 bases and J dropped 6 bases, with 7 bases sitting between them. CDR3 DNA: TGTGCCAGCAGCGTAGCGCTGAGCAATGAGCAGTTCTTC. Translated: CASSVALSNEQFF. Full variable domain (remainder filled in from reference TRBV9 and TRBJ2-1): DSGVTQTPKHLITATGQRVTLRCSPRSGDLSVYWYQQSLDQGLQFLIQYYNGEERAKGNILERFSAQQFPDLHSELNLSSLELGDSALYFCASSVALSNEQFFGPGTRLTVL.

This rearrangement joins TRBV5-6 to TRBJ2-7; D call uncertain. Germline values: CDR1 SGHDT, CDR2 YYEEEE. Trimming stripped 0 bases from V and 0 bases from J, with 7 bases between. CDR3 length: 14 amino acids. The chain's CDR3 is CASSLGAISYEQYF. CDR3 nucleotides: TGTGCCAGCAGCTTGGGGGCCATCTCCTACGAGCAGTACTTC.

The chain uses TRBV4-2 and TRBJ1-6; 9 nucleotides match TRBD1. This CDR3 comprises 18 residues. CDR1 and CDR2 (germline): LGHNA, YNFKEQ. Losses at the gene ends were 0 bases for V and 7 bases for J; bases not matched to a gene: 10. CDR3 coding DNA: TGTGCCAGCAGCCAAGACGACGCCCGGGACAGGGTCAATTCACCCCTCCACTTT. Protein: CASSQDDARDRVNSPLHF.

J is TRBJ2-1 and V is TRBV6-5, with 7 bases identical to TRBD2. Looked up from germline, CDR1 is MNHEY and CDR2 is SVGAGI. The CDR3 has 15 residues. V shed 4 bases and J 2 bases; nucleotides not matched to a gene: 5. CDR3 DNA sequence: TGTGCCAGCAGTTCTCTAGCGGACCCCTACAATGAGCAGTTCTTC. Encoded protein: CASSSLADPYNEQFF.

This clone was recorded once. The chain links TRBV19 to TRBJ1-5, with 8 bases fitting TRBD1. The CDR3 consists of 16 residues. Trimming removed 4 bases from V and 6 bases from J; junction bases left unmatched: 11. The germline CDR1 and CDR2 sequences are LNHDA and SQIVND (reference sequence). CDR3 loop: CASSTIFLGQGQPQHF. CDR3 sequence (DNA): TGTGCCAGTAGTACCATATTTCTCGGACAGGGTCAGCCCCAGCATTTT.

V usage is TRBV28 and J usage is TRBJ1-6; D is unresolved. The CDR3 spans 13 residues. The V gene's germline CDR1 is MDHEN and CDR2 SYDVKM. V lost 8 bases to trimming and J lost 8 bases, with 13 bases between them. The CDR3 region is CASAASTYSPLHF. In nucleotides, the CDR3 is TGTGCCAGCGCAGCGAGTACGTATTCACCCCTCCACTTT.

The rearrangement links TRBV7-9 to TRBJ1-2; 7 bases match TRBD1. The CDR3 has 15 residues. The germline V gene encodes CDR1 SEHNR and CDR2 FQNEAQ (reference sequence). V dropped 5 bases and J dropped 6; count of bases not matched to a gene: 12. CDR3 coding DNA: TGTGCCAGCAGCAACCCAGGGGGAAGTAAGGATGGCTACACCTTC. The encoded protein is CASSNPGGSKDGYTF. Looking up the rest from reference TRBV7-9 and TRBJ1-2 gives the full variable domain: DTGVSQNPRHKITKRGQNVTFRCDPISEHNRLYWYRQTLGQGPEFLTYFQNEAQLEKSRLLSDRFSAERPKGSFSTLEIQRTEQGDSAMYLCASSNPGGSKDGYTFGSGTRLTVV.

The CDR3: CSVGRGAGTEAFF. As DNA, the CDR3 is TGCAGCGTTGGGCGGGGGGCGGGCACTGAAGCTTTCTTT. The chain employs TRBV29-1 and TRBJ1-1, with a tentative D call TRBD1 (6 bases). Germline CDR1 reads SQVTM; CDR2 reads ANQGSEA. V was clipped by 4 bases and J by 4 bases, with 13 bases between them. There are 13 residues in the CDR3.

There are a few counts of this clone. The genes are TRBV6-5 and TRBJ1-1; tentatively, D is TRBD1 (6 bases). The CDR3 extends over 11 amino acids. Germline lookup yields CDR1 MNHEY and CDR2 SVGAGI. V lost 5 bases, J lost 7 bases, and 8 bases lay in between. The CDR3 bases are TGTGCCAGCAGTAGAGGGGGTGAAGCTTTCTTT. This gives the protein CASSRGGEAFF.

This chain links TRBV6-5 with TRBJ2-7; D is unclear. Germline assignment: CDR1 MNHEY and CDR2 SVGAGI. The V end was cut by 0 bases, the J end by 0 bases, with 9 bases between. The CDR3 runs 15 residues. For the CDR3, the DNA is TGTGCCAGCAGTTACTCGTACTCGAGCTCCTACGAGCAGTACTTC. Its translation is CASSYSYSSSYEQYF.

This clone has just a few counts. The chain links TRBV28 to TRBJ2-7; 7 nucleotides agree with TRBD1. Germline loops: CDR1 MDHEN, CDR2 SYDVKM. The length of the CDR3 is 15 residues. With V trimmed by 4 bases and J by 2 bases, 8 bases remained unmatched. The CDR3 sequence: CASSSQGFPPYEQYF. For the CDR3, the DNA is TGTGCCAGCAGTTCACAGGGGTTCCCCCCCTACGAGCAGTACTTC.

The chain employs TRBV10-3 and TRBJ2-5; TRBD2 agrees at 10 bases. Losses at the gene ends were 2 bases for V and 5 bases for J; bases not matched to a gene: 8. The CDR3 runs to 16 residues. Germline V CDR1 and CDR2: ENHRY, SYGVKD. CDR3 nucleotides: TGTGCCATCAGTGAGAGGGGATCTAGCGGGAGTGAGACCCAGTACTTC. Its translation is CAISERGSSGSETQYF.